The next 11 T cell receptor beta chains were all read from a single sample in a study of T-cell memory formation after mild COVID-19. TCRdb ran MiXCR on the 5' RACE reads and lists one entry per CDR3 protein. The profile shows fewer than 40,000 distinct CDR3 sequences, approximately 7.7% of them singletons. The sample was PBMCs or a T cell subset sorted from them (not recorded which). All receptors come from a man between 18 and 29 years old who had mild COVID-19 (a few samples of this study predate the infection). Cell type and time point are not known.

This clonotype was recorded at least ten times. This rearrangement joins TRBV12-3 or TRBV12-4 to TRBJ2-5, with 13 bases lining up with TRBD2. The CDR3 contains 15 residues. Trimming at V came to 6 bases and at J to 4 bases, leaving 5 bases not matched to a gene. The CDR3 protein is CASSTSGGAPETQYF. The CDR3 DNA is TGTGCCAGCAGCACTAGCGGGGGGGCCCCAGAGACCCAGTACTTC.

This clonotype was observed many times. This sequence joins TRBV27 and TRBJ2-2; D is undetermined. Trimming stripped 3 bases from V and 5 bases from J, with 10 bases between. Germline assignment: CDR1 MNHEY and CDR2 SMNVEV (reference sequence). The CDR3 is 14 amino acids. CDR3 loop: CASSFSIGTGELFF. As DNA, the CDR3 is TGTGCCAGCAGTTTTAGTATCGGGACCGGGGAGCTGTTTTTT.

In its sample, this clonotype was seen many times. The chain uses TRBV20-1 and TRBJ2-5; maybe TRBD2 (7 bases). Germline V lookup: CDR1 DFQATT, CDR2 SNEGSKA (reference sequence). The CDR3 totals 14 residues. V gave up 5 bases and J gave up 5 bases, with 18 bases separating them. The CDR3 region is CSAPPGGSVETQYF. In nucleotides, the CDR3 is TGCAGTGCTCCCCCGGGGGGCTCAGTGGAGACCCAGTACTTC.

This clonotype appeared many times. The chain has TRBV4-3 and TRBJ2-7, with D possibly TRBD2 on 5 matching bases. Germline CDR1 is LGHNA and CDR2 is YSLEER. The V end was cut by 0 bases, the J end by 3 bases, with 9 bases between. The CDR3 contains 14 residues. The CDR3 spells CASSQDIGDYEQYF. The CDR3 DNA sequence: TGCGCCAGCAGCCAAGATATCGGGGACTACGAGCAGTACTTC.

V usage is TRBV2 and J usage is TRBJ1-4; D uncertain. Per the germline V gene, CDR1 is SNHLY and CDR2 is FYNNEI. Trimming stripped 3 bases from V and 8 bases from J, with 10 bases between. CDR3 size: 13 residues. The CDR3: CASSEGSSEKLFF. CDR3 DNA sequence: TGTGCCAGCAGTGAGGGCTCTAGCGAAAAACTGTTTTTT.

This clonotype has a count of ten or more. CDR3 region: CASSLNPDGSTQYF. In DNA form, the CDR3 reads TGTGCCAGCAGCTTAAACCCCGATGGAAGTACGCAGTATTTT. V and J are TRBV7-9 and TRBJ2-3; no firm D call. From germline, CDR1 is SEHNR and CDR2 FQNEAQ (reference sequence). This CDR3 has 14 residues. Trimming removed 2 bases at V and 8 bases at J, with 14 bases between.

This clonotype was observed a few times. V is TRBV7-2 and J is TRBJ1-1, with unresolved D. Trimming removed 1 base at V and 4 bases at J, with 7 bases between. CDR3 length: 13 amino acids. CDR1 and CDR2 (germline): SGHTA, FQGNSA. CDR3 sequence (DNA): TGTGCCAGCAGCTTAGGGCAAATCACTGAAGCTTTCTTT. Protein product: CASSLGQITEAFF.

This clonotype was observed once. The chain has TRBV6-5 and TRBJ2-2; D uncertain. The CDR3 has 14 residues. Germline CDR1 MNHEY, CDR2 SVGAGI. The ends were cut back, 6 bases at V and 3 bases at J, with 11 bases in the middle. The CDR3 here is CASSRSGYTGELFF. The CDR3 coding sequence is TGTGCCAGCAGCCGGTCTGGTTACACCGGGGAGCTGTTTTTT.

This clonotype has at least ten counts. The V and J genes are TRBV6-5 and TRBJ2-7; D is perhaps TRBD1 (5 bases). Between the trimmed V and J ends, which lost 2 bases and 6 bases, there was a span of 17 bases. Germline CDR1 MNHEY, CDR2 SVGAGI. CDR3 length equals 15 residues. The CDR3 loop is CASSYRQTAGVEQYF. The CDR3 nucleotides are TGTGCCAGCAGTTACCGGCAGACAGCCGGTGTCGAGCAGTACTTC.

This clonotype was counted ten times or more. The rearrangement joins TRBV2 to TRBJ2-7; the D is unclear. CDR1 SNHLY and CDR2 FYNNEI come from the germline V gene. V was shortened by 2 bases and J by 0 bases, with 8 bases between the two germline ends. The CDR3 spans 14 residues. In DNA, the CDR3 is TGTGCCAGCAGTGAACGGACGAGCTCCTACGAGCAGTACTTC. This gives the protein CASSERTSSYEQYF.

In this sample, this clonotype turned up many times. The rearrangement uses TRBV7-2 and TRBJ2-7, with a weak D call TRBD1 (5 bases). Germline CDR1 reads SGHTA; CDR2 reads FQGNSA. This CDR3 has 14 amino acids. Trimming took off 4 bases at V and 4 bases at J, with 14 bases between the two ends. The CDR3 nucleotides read TGTGCCAGCAGCTCCAGGGATTCCAGGTACGAGCAGTACTTC. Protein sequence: CASSSRDSRYEQYF.